This entry lists 23 T cell receptor beta chains sequenced from one sample in a study of PD-1 blockade in mismatch repair-deficient tumors (dated by TCRdb to about 2017). The receptor library was made with the immunoSEQ multiplex PCR assay. This immuneACCESS table, as held by TCRdb, lists in-frame sequences with V and J called but not all clones. Of the missing ones, under half trace to an unresolved V gene in checked studies; the others have no known cause. The sample yields about 120,000 clones; 88% were counted once. The biggest ten clones account for roughly 12% of the sample. The sample was peripheral blood, taken approximately 72 weeks after starting pembrolizumab. These receptors originate from an adult with mismatch repair-deficient cancer.

The rearrangement links TRBV6-6 to TRBJ2-7; perhaps D is TRBD1 or TRBD2 (5 bases each). Deletions cut 3 bases from V and 5 bases from J, with 11 bases between. CDR1 is MNHNY and CDR2 is SVGAGI in the germline V gene (reference sequence). The CDR3 is 13 residues long. The CDR3 nucleotides are TGTGCCAGCAGTTATTGGCAGGGAGACGAGCAGTACTTC. Translation: CASSYWQGDEQYF.

V is TRBV7-6 and J is TRBJ1-1, with 8 bases matching TRBD1. The CDR3 has 14 amino acids. Germline V CDR1 and CDR2: SGHVS, FNYEAQ. With 5 bases clipped from V and 4 bases from J, the junction kept 6 bases outside the gene matches. CDR3 in DNA: TGTGCCAGCAGCCCAAGAACAGGGGGCACTGAAGCTTTCTTT. Its protein product is CASSPRTGGTEAFF.

The chain recombines TRBV7-2 with TRBJ2-7, with D maybe TRBD2 (5 bases). CDR3 length: 14 amino acids. Germline loops: CDR1 SGHTA, CDR2 FQGNSA. Trimming cost V 6 bases and J 4 bases, with 16 bases left between them. Written as DNA, the CDR3 is TGTGCCAGCAGTCTAGAGGTTTCGGGGTACGAGCAGTACTTC. Amino acid sequence: CASSLEVSGYEQYF.

The chain combines TRBV27 with TRBJ1-3; D is uncertain. The V end lost 5 bases, the J end lost 0 bases, and 14 bases lay between the germline ends. The CDR3 has 16 residues. Germline CDR1 reads MNHEY; CDR2 reads SMNVEV (reference sequence). The DNA of the CDR3 is TGTGCCAGCAGTCCACTCGGCAGGAGCTCTGGAAACACCATATATTTT. Its translation: CASSPLGRSSGNTIYF.

The rearrangement uses TRBV29-1 and TRBJ2-2; D not resolved. The CDR3 is 13 amino acids. Germline V gives CDR1 SQVTM, CDR2 ANQGSEA. The V end was cut by 6 bases, the J end by 1 base, with 9 bases between. This chain's CDR3 is CSVKKENTGELFF. The CDR3, as DNA: TGCAGCGTCAAAAAGGAGAACACCGGGGAGCTGTTTTTT.

The chain uses TRBV19 and TRBJ2-7; tentatively, D is TRBD2 (6 bases). V was pared by 5 bases and J by 3 bases, with 17 bases between. Germline-derived CDR1 and CDR2 are LNHDA and SQIVND (reference sequence). The CDR3 contains 15 residues. CDR3 bases: TGTGCCAGTAGTGCGAAGGGAGGTAGGTTCTACGAGCAGTACTTC. Translation: CASSAKGGRFYEQYF.

The genes are TRBV4-3 and TRBJ1-1; D perhaps matches TRBD1 (6 bases). Trimming cost V 5 bases and J 6 bases, with 16 bases left between them. This CDR3 is 14 amino acids long. CDR1 LGHNA and CDR2 YSLEER come from the germline V gene. The CDR3 loop is CASSGVGKGAEAFF. As DNA, the CDR3 is TGCGCCAGCAGCGGAGTGGGGAAGGGGGCTGAAGCTTTCTTT.

The V call is TRBV10-3, the J call TRBJ2-7; tentative D call: TRBD1 (6 bases). Per germline, CDR1 ENHRY and CDR2 SYGVKD. V was shortened by 4 bases and J by 3 bases, with 10 bases between the two germline ends. CDR3 size: 13 residues. CDR3 sequence (DNA): TGTGCCATCAGTGTTGGACAGAGCTACGAGCAGTACTTC. Amino acid sequence: CAISVGQSYEQYF.

This clone showed up just a few times. This sequence joins TRBV5-1 and TRBJ1-2, with D possibly being TRBD1 (6 bases). The CDR3 spans 13 residues. Trimming pared 4 bases from V and 6 bases from J, leaving 13 bases between. Per germline, CDR1 SGHRS and CDR2 YFSETQ. CDR3 residues: CASSLTGTDGYTF. CDR3 DNA sequence: TGCGCCAGCAGCCTCACAGGGACCGATGGCTACACCTTC.

This chain links TRBV30 with TRBJ2-3; the D gene is possibly TRBD2 (6 bases). The CDR3 covers 14 residues. CDR1 is GTSNPN and CDR2 is SVGIG in the germline V gene (reference sequence). Trimming removed 1 base at V and 4 bases at J, with 12 bases between. CDR3 loop: CAWSADGRADTQYF. The CDR3 DNA is TGTGCCTGGAGTGCGGACGGGAGAGCAGATACGCAGTATTTT.

This clone was observed a few times. The V call is TRBV6-1, the J call TRBJ2-7, with 9 nucleotides matching TRBD1. Germline lookup yields CDR1 MNHNS and CDR2 SASEGT. The ends lost 7 bases at V and 4 bases at J; junction bases unmatched: 8. The length of the CDR3 is 14 residues. CDR3 bases: TGTGCCAGCACCTACACAGGGGGCGCGTACGAGCAGTACTTC. Its translation is CASTYTGGAYEQYF.

The genes are TRBV7-6 and TRBJ2-7, with a possible D match to TRBD1 (5 bases). The V end was cut by 1 base, the J end by 7 bases, with 11 bases between. The germline gives CDR1 SGHVS, CDR2 FNYEAQ. CDR3 length equals 13 residues. This chain's CDR3 is CASSLDRRREQYF. Written as DNA, the CDR3 is TGTGCCAGCAGCTTAGACAGGCGTCGGGAGCAGTACTTC.

This sequence joins TRBV11-3 and TRBJ2-7, with a tentative D call TRBD2 (5 bases). The CDR3 sequence is 12 residues long. Trimming removed 4 bases at V and 7 bases at J, with 11 bases between. The V gene's germline CDR1 is SGHNT and CDR2 YENEEA. In DNA form, the CDR3 reads TGTGCCAGCAGCTCCCGGGAAAAGGAGCAGTACTTC. This codes for CASSSREKEQYF.

The chain has TRBV7-2 and TRBJ1-2, with unresolved D. The CDR3 has 15 amino acids. The germline V gene encodes CDR1 SGHTA and CDR2 FQGNSA. V was clipped by 1 base and J by 3 bases, with 12 bases between them. CDR3 protein: CASSLEGFRDYGYTF. The CDR3 nucleotides are TGTGCCAGCAGCTTAGAAGGCTTTCGCGACTATGGCTACACCTTC. The complete variable domain, with remaining parts taken from reference TRBV7-2 and TRBJ1-2, reads GAGVSQSPSNKVTEKGKDVELRCDPISGHTALYWYRQSLGQGLEFLIYFQGNSAPDKSGLPSDRFSAERTGGSVSTLTIQRTQQEDSAVYLCASSLEGFRDYGYTFGSGTRLTVV.

The chain has TRBV5-1 and TRBJ2-6; 8 nucleotides match TRBD1. The CDR3 runs 17 residues. Germline V CDR1 and CDR2: SGHRS, YFSETQ. J was trimmed by 1 base and V by 0 bases; bases with no gene match: 3. The CDR3 protein is CASSLAQGASGANVLTF. The CDR3 DNA reads TGCGCCAGCAGCTTGGCGCAGGGGGCGTCTGGGGCCAACGTCCTGACTTTC.

The chain recombines TRBV19 with TRBJ1-1, with D hard to call. The CDR3 covers 16 residues. The ends were cut back, 0 bases at V and 0 bases at J, with 11 bases in the middle. Germline V CDR1 and CDR2: LNHDA, SQIVND (reference sequence). The CDR3 here is CASSIDGPGVNTEAFF. The CDR3, as DNA: TGTGCCAGTAGTATAGATGGGCCAGGAGTGAACACTGAAGCTTTCTTT. Combining the CDR3 with reference TRBV19 and TRBJ1-1 gives the whole variable domain DGGITQSPKYLFRKEGQNVTLSCEQNLNHDAMYWYRQDPGQGLRLIYYSQIVNDFQKGDIAEGYSVSREKKESFPLTVTSAQKNPTAFYLCASSIDGPGVNTEAFFGQGTRLTVV.

V gene TRBV13 combines with J gene TRBJ1-4, with 7 nucleotides matching TRBD1. CDR3 length equals 12 residues. The junction had 6 bases not matched to a gene; V was cut back by 5 bases and J by 12 bases. Germline V gives CDR1 PRHDT, CDR2 FYEKMQ (reference sequence). CDR3 loop: CASSIRDSQLFF. The CDR3 coding sequence is TGTGCCAGCAGCATAAGGGACAGCCAACTGTTTTTT.

The chain couples TRBV4-1 to TRBJ1-1; tentative D call: TRBD1 (5 bases). The CDR3 sequence is 13 residues long. Germline lookup yields CDR1 MGHRA and CDR2 YSYEKL. V lost 3 bases to trimming and J lost 5 bases, with 10 bases between them. The CDR3 protein is CASSQGRETEAFF. CDR3 sequence (DNA): TGCGCCAGCAGCCAGGGCAGGGAGACTGAAGCTTTCTTT.

V and J are TRBV27 and TRBJ2-5, with no clear D. CDR1 is MNHEY, CDR2 SMNVEV, per germline (reference sequence). V was trimmed by 5 bases and J by 1 base, leaving 14 bases between them. The length of the CDR3 is 15 residues. CDR3 nucleotides: TGTGCCAGCAGTCCCTACTCGAACTTCCAAGAGACCCAGTACTTC. It encodes CASSPYSNFQETQYF.

The DNA for the CDR3 is TGTGCCAGTAGAACGGGGGCCGGGGGTACGCAGTATTTT. Residues: CASRTGAGGTQYF. The genes are TRBV27 and TRBJ2-3, with D possibly being TRBD1 or TRBD2 (6 bases each). Germline V gene data show CDR1 as MNHEY and CDR2 as SMNVEV (reference sequence). This CDR3 spans 13 amino acids. Deletions cut 9 bases from V and 8 bases from J, with 18 bases between.

The rearrangement joins TRBV9 to TRBJ2-2; 10 nucleotides match TRBD2. Germline CDR1 is SGDLS and CDR2 is YYNGEE. With V trimmed by 4 bases and J by 6 bases, 6 bases remained unmatched. The CDR3 spans 15 residues. The CDR3 DNA sequence: TGTGCCAGCAGCCCTAGCGGGAGTGACGCCGGGGAGCTGTTTTTT. It codes for CASSPSGSDAGELFF.

The chain combines TRBV4-1 with TRBJ2-5; D is uncertain. CDR1 is MGHRA and CDR2 is YSYEKL in the germline V gene. V gave up 0 bases and J gave up 2 bases, with 4 bases separating them. This CDR3 contains 13 residues. The CDR3 region has the DNA TGCGCCAGCAGCCAAGAACGTCAAGAGACCCAGTACTTC. This translates into CASSQERQETQYF.

The chain joins TRBV7-6 to TRBJ1-5; D gene unclear. Germline V gene data show CDR1 as SGHVS and CDR2 as FNYEAQ. The CDR3 totals 15 residues. Deletions cut 1 base from V and 4 bases from J, with 11 bases between. DNA of the CDR3: TGTGCCAGCAGCTTAGAGGCGGACGAGAATCAGCCCCAGCATTTT. Its protein is CASSLEADENQPQHF. The full variable domain, its missing parts supplied by reference TRBV7-6 and TRBJ1-5, is GAGVSQSPRYKVTKRGQDVALRCDPISGHVSLYWYRQALGQGPEFLTYFNYEAQQDKSGLPNDRFSAERPEGSISTLTIQRTEQRDSAMYRCASSLEADENQPQHFGDGTRLSIL.